The rows below give T cell receptor beta chains drawn from one sample of a study of T cells in Graves' hyperthyroidism and ophthalmopathy. Each CDR3 protein is one row after TCRdb ran MiXCR on the multiplex PCR reads. The profile shows more than 500,000 distinct CDR3 sequences, 35% to 55% of them singletons. The sequenced sample consisted of peripheral blood or thyroid tissue (not recorded which). The source of these receptors is an adult woman with Graves' disease, either hyperthyroidism or ophthalmopathy (not recorded which). Each CDR3 is given with its conserved first and last residue. Each record gives: clone size, V gene, J gene, D gene, CDR3 protein, CDR3 DNA. The D gene is left open where the match is weak. Some rows have no size entry. The others give once, few or many, or a class for an expanded clone.

clone size: once
V gene: TRBV19
J gene: TRBJ2-5
D gene: TRBD1
CDR3 protein: CASSITGTGTKTQYF
CDR3 DNA: TGTGCCAGTAGTATTACCGGGACAGGGACGAAGACCCAGTACTTC

clone size: few
V gene: TRBV7-9
J gene: TRBJ2-7
D gene: TRBD2
CDR3 protein: CASSREGRQPEQYF
CDR3 DNA: TGTGCCAGCAGCCGGGAGGGGCGTCAACCCGAGCAGTACTTC

clone size: few
V gene: TRBV2
J gene: TRBJ1-2
D gene: NA
CDR3 protein: CASSDQGRGYTF
CDR3 DNA: TGTGCCAGCAGTGATCAGGGGCGCGGCTACACCTTC

clone size: NA
V gene: TRBV25-1
J gene: TRBJ2-3
D gene: TRBD2
CDR3 protein: CASVGLAGVDDTQYF
CDR3 DNA: TGTGCCAGCGTGGGACTAGCGGGAGTGGATGATACGCAGTATTTT

clone size: few
V gene: TRBV2
J gene: TRBJ2-2
D gene: NA
CDR3 protein: CASSERGRAPGSCFF
CDR3 DNA: NA

clone size: many
V gene: TRBV7-2
J gene: TRBJ1-6
D gene: NA
CDR3 protein: CASSTERISYNSPLHF
CDR3 DNA: TGTGCCAGCAGTACTGAACGAATCTCCTATAATTCACCCCTCCACTTT

clone size: many
V gene: TRBV5-5
J gene: TRBJ2-2
D gene: TRBD1
CDR3 protein: CASSLLTGGSGELFF
CDR3 DNA: TGTGCCAGCAGCTTACTAACAGGGGGCAGCGGGGAGCTGTTTTTT

clone size: NA
V gene: TRBV12-3/TRBV12-4
J gene: TRBJ1-1
D gene: TRBD1
CDR3 protein: CASSPVGTGEAFF
CDR3 DNA: TGTGCCAGCAGTCCCGTGGGGACAGGAGAAGCTTTCTTT

clone size: NA
V gene: TRBV19
J gene: TRBJ2-6
D gene: NA
CDR3 protein: CASSTSGYSGANVLTF
CDR3 DNA: TGTGCCAGTAGTACTTCAGGGTACTCTGGGGCCAACGTCCTGACTTTC

clone size: NA
V gene: TRBV20-1
J gene: TRBJ1-5
D gene: TRBD1
CDR3 protein: CSASRGQPQHF
CDR3 DNA: TGCAGTGCTAGCAGGGGGCAGCCCCAGCATTTT

clone size: NA
V gene: TRBV29-1
J gene: TRBJ2-7
D gene: NA
CDR3 protein: CSVEQGHEQYF
CDR3 DNA: TGCAGCGTTGAGCAGGGTCACGAGCAGTACTTC

clone size: once
V gene: TRBV19
J gene: TRBJ2-6
D gene: NA
CDR3 protein: CASSAGGPGANVLTF
CDR3 DNA: TGTGCCAGTAGTGCGGGCGGCCCAGGGGCCAACGTCCTGACTTTC

clone size: many
V gene: TRBV7-9
J gene: TRBJ2-6
D gene: NA
CDR3 protein: CASSSGWGHPLGANVLTF
CDR3 DNA: TGTGCCAGCAGCTCTGGTTGGGGACACCCACTTGGGGCCAACGTCCTGACTTTC

clone size: NA
V gene: TRBV7-9
J gene: TRBJ2-2
D gene: TRBD2
CDR3 protein: CASSRRLAGDTGELFF
CDR3 DNA: TGTGCCAGCAGCCGTCGACTAGCTGGGGACACCGGGGAGCTGTTTTTT

clone size: NA
V gene: TRBV20-1
J gene: TRBJ2-7
D gene: NA
CDR3 protein: CSARSSGTGGDSYEQYF
CDR3 DNA: TGCAGCGCTAGATCATCTGGGACTGGCGGGGACTCCTACGAGCAGTACTTC

clone size: NA
V gene: TRBV29-1
J gene: TRBJ2-7
D gene: TRBD2
CDR3 protein: CSVEARGTSGVPYEQYF
CDR3 DNA: TGCAGCGTTGAAGCACGGGGGACTAGCGGGGTCCCGTACGAGCAGTACTTC